This T cell receptor beta chain came from a study of T cell responses to AZD1222 COVID-19 vaccine. General study points: Targets within unmutated variant regions were reportedly found for nearly half of spike-specific TCRs. Rises in breadth and depth of Spike-specific TCRs came after two AZD1222 doses. Clonal diversity may have been underestimated in mostly white British donors.

Produced via immunoSEQ multiplex PCR; TCRdb's table is partial and in-frame only. The table records roughly 100,000 clones, approximately 91% of them present only once. Turning to this clone: Its target is unknown.

V was clipped by 1 base and J by 0 bases, with 6 bases between them. This CDR3 region has 15 residues. Per the germline V gene, CDR1 is SEHNR and CDR2 is FQNEAQ (reference sequence). The sequenced sample was peripheral blood, obtained on day 0 of AZD1222 vaccination. This TCR was sampled from an adult in good health. The rearrangement links TRBV7-9 to TRBJ1-4; D is ambiguous. The CDR3 sequence is CASSLEAATNEKLFF. In DNA, the CDR3 is TGTGCCAGCAGCTTAGAGGCAGCAACTAATGAAAAACTGTTTTTT.